The 8 T cell receptor beta chains given below trace back to one sample, sequenced in a study of cytomegalovirus exposure and HLA in healthy donors. The PCR had 60 Vbeta and 13 Jbeta primers. The protocol was immunoSEQ multiplex PCR, while the TCRdb copy is restricted to in-frame clones and leaves out a portion. Among approximately 180,000 clones listed, roughly 80% were seen once. The sample consisted of PBMCs. Receptors were obtained from a woman in her forties or fifties in good health and CMV-seropositive.

The chain carries TRBV6-5 and TRBJ2-2, with TRBD2 matching over 9 bases. CDR3 length: 15 amino acids. Germline CDR1 MNHEY, CDR2 SVGAGI. V was pared by 7 bases and J by 7 bases, with 10 bases of the junction left unmatched. CDR3 DNA: TGTGCCAGCATGGAGGGCGGACTAGCGAGCGGGGAGCTGTTTTTT. As protein: CASMEGGLASGELFF.

The rearrangement joins TRBV10-3 to TRBJ2-1; 9 bases are a match to TRBD2. The germline gives CDR1 ENHRY, CDR2 SYGVKD. Germline trimming cut 7 bases from V and 12 bases from J; bases unmatched to any gene: 16. The CDR3 runs to 15 residues. CDR3 sequence reads: CAINDGLGGGGGQFF. CDR3 nucleotides: TGTGCCATCAATGACGGACTAGGCGGGGGGGGAGGGCAGTTCTTC.

V is TRBV11-1 and J is TRBJ1-2; 7 bases align to TRBD1. Germline loops: CDR1 SGHAT, CDR2 FQDESV (reference sequence). V shed 5 bases, J shed 9 bases, and the junction held 6 bases outside the gene matches. There are 12 residues in the CDR3. The CDR3 loop is CASSLRQGSYTF. DNA of the CDR3: TGTGCCAGCAGCCTCCGACAGGGCAGCTACACCTTC.

This chain links TRBV13 with TRBJ2-7, with 8 bases aligning to TRBD1. Germline V gene sequence: CDR1 PRHDT, CDR2 FYEKMQ (reference sequence). The CDR3 extends over 15 amino acids. The junction had 6 bases not matched to a gene; V was cut back by 5 bases and J by 0 bases. In DNA form, the CDR3 reads TGTGCCAGCAGCCTCGGGACAGGTAGCTCCTACGAGCAGTACTTC. Protein sequence: CASSLGTGSSYEQYF.

The chain uses TRBV23-1 and TRBJ1-6; 7 nucleotides match TRBD1. TRBV23-1 is an ORF for which the function is uncertain. This CDR3 has 16 amino acids. Trimming took 4 bases from V and 7 from J; bases not matched to a gene: 10. The CDR3 nucleotides read TGCGCCAGCAGTCCAGACAGGGCAATCCTAAATTCACCCCTCCACTTT. This encodes CASSPDRAILNSPLHF.

Only a few counts were recorded for this clone. This chain uses TRBV5-1 with TRBJ1-4; D call uncertain. The CDR3 covers 14 residues. With 5 bases removed from V and 5 bases from J, the gap between germline ends came to 13 bases. Germline assignment: CDR1 SGHRS and CDR2 YFSETQ. CDR3 region: CASSPGAPNEKLFF. The CDR3 DNA is TGCGCCAGCAGTCCGGGTGCTCCGAATGAAAAACTGTTTTTT. Using reference TRBV5-1 and TRBJ1-4 for the parts outside the CDR3, the full variable domain is KAGVTQTPRYLIKTRGQQVTLSCSPISGHRSVSWYQQTPGQGLQFLFEYFSETQRNKGNFPGRFSGRQFSNSRSEMNVSTLELGDSALYLCASSPGAPNEKLFFGSGTQLSVL.

In this sample, this clone turned up a few times. The chain joins TRBV5-1 to TRBJ1-2; no firm D call. CDR3 length equals 12 residues. V was cut by 0 bases and J by 8 bases, with 8 bases left in between. Germline V gene data show CDR1 as SGHRS and CDR2 as YFSETQ. This CDR3 is CASSLELEGYTF. DNA of the CDR3: TGCGCCAGCAGCTTGGAGTTGGAGGGCTACACCTTC. The full variable domain, in which reference TRBV5-1 and TRBJ1-2 provide the parts outside the CDR3, is KAGVTQTPRYLIKTRGQQVTLSCSPISGHRSVSWYQQTPGQGLQFLFEYFSETQRNKGNFPGRFSGRQFSNSRSEMNVSTLELGDSALYLCASSLELEGYTFGSGTRLTVV.

The rearrangement joins TRBV10-3 to TRBJ2-1; D gene uncertain. The CDR3 length is 12 residues. Trimming pared 10 bases from V and 7 bases from J, leaving 14 bases between. Germline CDR1 is ENHRY and CDR2 is SYGVKD. This chain's CDR3 is CATSGDNNEQFF. For the CDR3, the DNA is TGTGCCACATCTGGAGATAATAATGAGCAGTTCTTC.